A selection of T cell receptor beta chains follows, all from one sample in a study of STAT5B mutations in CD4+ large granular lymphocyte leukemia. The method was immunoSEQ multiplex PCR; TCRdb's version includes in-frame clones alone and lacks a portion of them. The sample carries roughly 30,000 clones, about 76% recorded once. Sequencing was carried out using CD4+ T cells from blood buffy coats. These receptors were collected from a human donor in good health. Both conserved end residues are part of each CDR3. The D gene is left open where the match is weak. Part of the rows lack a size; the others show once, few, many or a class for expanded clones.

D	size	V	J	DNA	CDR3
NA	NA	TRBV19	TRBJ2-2	TGTGCCAGTAGTACAAAACAGGGAATCGCGGCCGGGGAGCTGTTTTTT	CASSTKQGIAAGELFF
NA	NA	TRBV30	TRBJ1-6	TGTGCCTGGAACACAGGGCCCTTTTCACCCCTCCACTTT	CAWNTGPFSPLHF
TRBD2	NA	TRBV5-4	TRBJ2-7	TGTGCCAGCAGCCCTGGGACTAGGGGGTCGGACGAGCAGTACTTC	CASSPGTRGSDEQYF
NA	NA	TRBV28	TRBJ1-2	TGTGCCAGCAGTCCCCAGAGGGGAGGCTACACCTTC	CASSPQRGGYTF
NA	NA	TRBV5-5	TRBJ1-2	TGTGCCAGCAGCCCGGGGGGGACGATTTATAATGGCTACACCTTC	CASSPGGTIYNGYTF
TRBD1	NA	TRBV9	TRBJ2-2	TGTGCCAGCAATCTAGTAGGGACAGTGAACACCGGGGAGCTGTTTTTT	CASNLVGTVNTGELFF
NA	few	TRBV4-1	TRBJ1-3	TGCGCCAGCAGCCAAGGCGGTACACGGAGAGGAAACACCATATATTTT	CASSQGGTRRGNTIYF
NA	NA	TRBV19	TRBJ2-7	TGTGCCAGTAGCCTAACACGAAGCTCCTACGAGCAGTACTTC	CASSLTRSSYEQYF
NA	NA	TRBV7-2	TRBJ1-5	TGTGCCAGCGCAAGGGACAACAATCAGCCCCAGCATTTT	CASARDNNQPQHF
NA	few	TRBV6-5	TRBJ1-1	TGTGCCAGCAGTTACGGGATACTTGAAGCTTTCTTT	CASSYGILEAFF
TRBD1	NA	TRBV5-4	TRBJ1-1	TGTGCCAGCAGCGCGGGGACAGTGGTCCCTGAAGCTTTCTTT	CASSAGTVVPEAFF
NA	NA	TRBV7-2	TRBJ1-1	TGTGCCAGCAGCTTAACAGGAGGCACTGAAGCTTTCTTT	CASSLTGGTEAFF
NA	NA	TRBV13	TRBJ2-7	TGTGCCAGCACCCCCCTGGGGACCGCGTCCGGCGAGCAGTACTTC	CASTPLGTASGEQYF
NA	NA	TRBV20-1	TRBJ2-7	TGCAGTGCTAGGCCAGGGGGGGAGCAGTACTTC	CSARPGGEQYF
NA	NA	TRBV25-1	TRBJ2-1	TGTGCCAGCAGTGAAGGGCCCTCCTACAATGAGCAGTTCTTC	CASSEGPSYNEQFF
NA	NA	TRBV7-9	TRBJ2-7	TGTGCCAGCGGGGACGGCTCCTACGAGCAGTACTTC	CASGDGSYEQYF
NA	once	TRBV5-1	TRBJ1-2	TGCGCCAGCAGCTTGGGTGGGGATTATTCCACACGCTACACCTTC	CASSLGGDYSTRYTF
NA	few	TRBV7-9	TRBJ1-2	TGTGCCAGCAGCGGGGCTATGGGGGGCTACACCTTC	CASSGAMGGYTF
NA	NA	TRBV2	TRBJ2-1	TGTGCCAGCAGGACCGGGGGCCCCTATTACAATGAGCAGTTCTTC	CASRTGGPYYNEQFF
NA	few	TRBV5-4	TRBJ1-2	TGTGCCAGCAGGTCCTACTATGGCTACACCTTC	CASRSYYGYTF
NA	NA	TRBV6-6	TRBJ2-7	TGTGCCAGCAGTCGCCCGTCTGCCTCATCCTACGAGCAGTACTTC	CASSRPSASSYEQYF
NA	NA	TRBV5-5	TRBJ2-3	TGTGCCAGCAGCCCCGTGGGGGCAGATACGCAGTATTTT	CASSPVGADTQYF
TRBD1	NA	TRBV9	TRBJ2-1	TGTGCCAGCAGCGTAGATCTAGGGGGCCCGGGACCCCAGTTCTTC	CASSVDLGGPGPQFF
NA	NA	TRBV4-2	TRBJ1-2	TGTGCCAGCAGCCAAGAAGGGTATGGCTACACCTTC	CASSQEGYGYTF
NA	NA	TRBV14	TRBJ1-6	TGTGCCAGCAGCGCCAGGGTCAGCTCCTATAATTCACCCCTCCACTTT	CASSARVSSYNSPLHF
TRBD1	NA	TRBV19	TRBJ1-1	TGTGCCAGTAGTAGAAGCTCAGGGGGCCGGACTGAAGCTTTCTTT	CASSRSSGGRTEAFF
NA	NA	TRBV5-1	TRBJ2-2	TGCGCCAGCAGCTTGGGGACAGACACCGGGGAGCTGTTTTTT	CASSLGTDTGELFF
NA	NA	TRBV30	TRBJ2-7	TGTGCCTGGGAGGGACGGAACTACGAGCAGTACTTC	CAWEGRNYEQYF
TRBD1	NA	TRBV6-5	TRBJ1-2	TGTGCCAGCAGTTACGGGCGGAGTGGACAGGGCTATGGCTACACCTTC	CASSYGRSGQGYGYTF
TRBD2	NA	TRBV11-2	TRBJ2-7	TGTGCCAGCAGCCCCAGACTAGCGGGGAGCTACGAGCAGTACTTC	CASSPRLAGSYEQYF
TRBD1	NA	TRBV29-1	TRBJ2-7	TGCAGCGTTCGGACAGGACGACCCCTTGAGCAGTACTTC	CSVRTGRPLEQYF
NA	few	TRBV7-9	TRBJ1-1	TGTGCCAGCAGCCCCCAACAGGGCTTGGAGAACACTGAAGCTTTCTTT	CASSPQQGLENTEAFF
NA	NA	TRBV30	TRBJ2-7	TGTGCCTGGGGACGTGGGTCTTACGAGCAGTACTTC	CAWGRGSYEQYF
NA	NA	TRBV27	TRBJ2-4	TGTGCCAGCAGTTTAGGCCCGGGAAGAAGGGAAAACATTCAGTACTTC	CASSLGPGRRENIQYF
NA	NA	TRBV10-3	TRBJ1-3	TGTGCCATCAGTGAGTCGATAGACAGGGGAAACACCATATATTTT	CAISESIDRGNTIYF
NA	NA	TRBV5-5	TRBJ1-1	TGTGCCAGCAGCCGCGACAGAATCAGTAAATCGAACACTGAAGCTTTCTTT	CASSRDRISKSNTEAFF
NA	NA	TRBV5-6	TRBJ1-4	TGTGCCAGCAGCTTACGGGTACTTCCAACTAATGAAAAACTGTTTTTT	CASSLRVLPTNEKLFF
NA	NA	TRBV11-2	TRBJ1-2	TGTGCCAGCAGCTTAGGGCTCAGGGGTGGCTACACCTTC	CASSLGLRGGYTF